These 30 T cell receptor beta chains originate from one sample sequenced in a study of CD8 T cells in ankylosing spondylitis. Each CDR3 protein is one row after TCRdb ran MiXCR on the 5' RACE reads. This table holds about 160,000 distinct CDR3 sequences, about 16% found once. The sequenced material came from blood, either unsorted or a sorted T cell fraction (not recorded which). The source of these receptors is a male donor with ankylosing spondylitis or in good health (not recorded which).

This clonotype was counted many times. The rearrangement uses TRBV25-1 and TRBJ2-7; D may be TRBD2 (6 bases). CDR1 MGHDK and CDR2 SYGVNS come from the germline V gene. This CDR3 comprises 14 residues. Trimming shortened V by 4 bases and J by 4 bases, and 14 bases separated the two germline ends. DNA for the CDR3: TGTGCCAGCAGTGCGGGGGTCACACAATACGAGCAGTACTTC. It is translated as CASSAGVTQYEQYF.

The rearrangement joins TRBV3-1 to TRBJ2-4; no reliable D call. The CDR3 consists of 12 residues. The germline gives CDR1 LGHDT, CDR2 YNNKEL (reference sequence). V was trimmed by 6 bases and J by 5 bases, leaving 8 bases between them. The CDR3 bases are TGTGCCAGCAGTCCTACCGAAAACATTCAGTACTTC. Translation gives CASSPTENIQYF.

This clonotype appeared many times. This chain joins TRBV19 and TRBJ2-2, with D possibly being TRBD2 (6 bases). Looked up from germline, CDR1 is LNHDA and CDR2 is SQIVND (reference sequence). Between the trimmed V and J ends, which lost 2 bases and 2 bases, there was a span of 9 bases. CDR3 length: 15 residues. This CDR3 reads CASSILATNTGELFF. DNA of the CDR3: TGTGCCAGTAGTATACTAGCGACCAACACCGGGGAGCTGTTTTTT.

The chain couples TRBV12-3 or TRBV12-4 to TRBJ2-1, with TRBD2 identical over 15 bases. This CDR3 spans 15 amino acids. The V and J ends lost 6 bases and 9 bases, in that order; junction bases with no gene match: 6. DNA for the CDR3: TGTGCCAGCAGCCCAGGGACTAGCGGGAGGTCTGAGCAGTTCTTC. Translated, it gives CASSPGTSGRSEQFF.

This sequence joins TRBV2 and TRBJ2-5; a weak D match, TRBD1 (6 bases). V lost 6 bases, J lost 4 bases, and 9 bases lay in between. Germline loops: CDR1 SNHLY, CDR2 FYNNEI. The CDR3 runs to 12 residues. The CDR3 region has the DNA TGTGCCAGCAGAACAGGGACAGAGACCCAGTACTTC. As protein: CASRTGTETQYF. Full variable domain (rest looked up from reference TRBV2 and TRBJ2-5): EPEVTQTPSHQVTQMGQEVILRCVPISNHLYFYWYRQILGQKVEFLVSFYNNEISEKSEIFDDQFSVERPDGSNFTLKIRSTKLEDSAMYFCASRTGTETQYFGPGTRLLVL.

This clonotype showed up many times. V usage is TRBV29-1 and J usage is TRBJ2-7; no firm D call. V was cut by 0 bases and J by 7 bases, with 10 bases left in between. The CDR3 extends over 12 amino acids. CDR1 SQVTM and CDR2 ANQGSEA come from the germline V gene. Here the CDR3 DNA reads TGCAGCGTTGAAGATCAATACATTGAGCAGTACTTC. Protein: CSVEDQYIEQYF.

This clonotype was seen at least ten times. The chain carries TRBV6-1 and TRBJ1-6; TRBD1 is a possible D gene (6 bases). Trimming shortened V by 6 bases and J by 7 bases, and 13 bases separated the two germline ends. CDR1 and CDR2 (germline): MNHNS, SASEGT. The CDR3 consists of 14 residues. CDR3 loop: CASSERGENSPLHF. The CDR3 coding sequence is TGTGCCAGCAGCGAAAGGGGGGAAAATTCACCCCTCCACTTT.

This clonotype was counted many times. DNA for the CDR3: TGCGCCAGCAGCTTGGCCGCAGGGGACTACGAGCAGTACTTC. It specifies CASSLAAGDYEQYF. The chain has TRBV5-1 and TRBJ2-7, with TRBD1 as a possible D gene (6 bases). This CDR3 contains 14 residues. V dropped 0 bases and J dropped 3 bases, with 10 bases sitting between them. CDR1 is SGHRS, CDR2 YFSETQ, per germline.

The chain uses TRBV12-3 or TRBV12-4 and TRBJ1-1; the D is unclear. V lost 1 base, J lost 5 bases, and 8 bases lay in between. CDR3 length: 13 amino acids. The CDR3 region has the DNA TGTGCCAGCAGTTTAGGTTTAAGGACTGAAGCTTTCTTT. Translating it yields CASSLGLRTEAFF.

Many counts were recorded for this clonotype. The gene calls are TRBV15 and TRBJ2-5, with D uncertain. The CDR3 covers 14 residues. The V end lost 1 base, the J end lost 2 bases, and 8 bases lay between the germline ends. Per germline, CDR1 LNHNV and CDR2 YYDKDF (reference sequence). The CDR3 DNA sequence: TGTGCCACCAGCAGAGGAGGAGTACAAGAGACCCAGTACTTC. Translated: CATSRGGVQETQYF.

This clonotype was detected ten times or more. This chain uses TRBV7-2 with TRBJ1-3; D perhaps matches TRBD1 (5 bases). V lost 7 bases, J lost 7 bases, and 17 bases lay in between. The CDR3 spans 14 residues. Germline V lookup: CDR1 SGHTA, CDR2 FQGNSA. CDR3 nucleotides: TGTGCCAGCACCGTTGACACGGCAGGGAACACCATATATTTT. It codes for CASTVDTAGNTIYF.

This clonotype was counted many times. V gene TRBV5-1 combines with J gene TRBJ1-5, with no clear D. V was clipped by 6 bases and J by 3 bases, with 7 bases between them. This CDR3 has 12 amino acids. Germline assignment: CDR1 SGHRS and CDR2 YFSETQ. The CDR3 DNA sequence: TGCGCCAGCACAACAACCAATCAGCCCCAGCATTTT. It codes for CASTTTNQPQHF.

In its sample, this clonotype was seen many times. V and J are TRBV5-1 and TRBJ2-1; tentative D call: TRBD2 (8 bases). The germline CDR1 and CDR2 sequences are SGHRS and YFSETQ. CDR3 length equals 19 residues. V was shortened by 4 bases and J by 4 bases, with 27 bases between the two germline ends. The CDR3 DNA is TGCGCCAGCAGCGTAAGACAGGGAGTCAGCGGGAGATTGTACAATGAGCAGTTCTTC. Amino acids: CASSVRQGVSGRLYNEQFF.

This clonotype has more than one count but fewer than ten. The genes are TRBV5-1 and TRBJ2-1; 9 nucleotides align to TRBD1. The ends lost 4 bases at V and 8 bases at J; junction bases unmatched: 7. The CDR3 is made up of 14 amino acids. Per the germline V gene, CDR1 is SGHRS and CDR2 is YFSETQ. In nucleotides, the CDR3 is TGCGCCAGCAGCGCTGGGACAGGGAGGGATGAGCAGTTCTTC. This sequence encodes CASSAGTGRDEQFF.

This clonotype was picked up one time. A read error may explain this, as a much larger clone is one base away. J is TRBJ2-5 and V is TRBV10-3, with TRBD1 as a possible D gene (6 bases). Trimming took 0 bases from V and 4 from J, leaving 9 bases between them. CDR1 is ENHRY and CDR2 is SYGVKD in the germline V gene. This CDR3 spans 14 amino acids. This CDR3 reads CAISESAGAETQYF. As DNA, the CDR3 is TGTGCCATCAGTGAGTCGGCAGGGGCAGAGACCCAGTACTTC.

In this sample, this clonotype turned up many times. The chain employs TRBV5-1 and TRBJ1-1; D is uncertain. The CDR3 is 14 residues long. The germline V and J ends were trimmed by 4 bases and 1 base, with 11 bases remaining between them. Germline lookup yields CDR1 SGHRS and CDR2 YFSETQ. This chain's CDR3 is CASSKFDGNTEAFF. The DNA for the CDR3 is TGCGCCAGCAGCAAGTTTGACGGGAACACTGAAGCTTTCTTT.

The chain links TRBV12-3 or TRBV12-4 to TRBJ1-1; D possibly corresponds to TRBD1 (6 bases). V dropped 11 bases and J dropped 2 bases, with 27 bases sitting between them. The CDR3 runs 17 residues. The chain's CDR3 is CASTGLMEGHKNTEAFF. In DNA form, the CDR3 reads TGTGCCTCCACGGGATTAATGGAGGGACACAAAAACACTGAAGCTTTCTTT.

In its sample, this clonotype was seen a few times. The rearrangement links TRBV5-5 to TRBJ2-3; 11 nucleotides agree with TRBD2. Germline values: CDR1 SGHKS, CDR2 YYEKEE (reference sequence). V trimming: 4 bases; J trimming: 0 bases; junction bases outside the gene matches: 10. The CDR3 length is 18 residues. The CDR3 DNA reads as TGTGCCAGCAGCAAGGGACTAGCGGAGGGGTCTAGCACAGATACGCAGTATTTT. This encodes CASSKGLAEGSSTDTQYF.

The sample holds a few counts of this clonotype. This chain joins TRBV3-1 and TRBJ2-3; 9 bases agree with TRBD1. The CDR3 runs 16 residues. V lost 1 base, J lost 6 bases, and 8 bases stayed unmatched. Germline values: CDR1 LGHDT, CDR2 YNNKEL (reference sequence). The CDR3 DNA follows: TGTGCCAGCAGCCAAGGGTTGGGACAGGGTACGGATACGCAGTATTTT. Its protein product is CASSQGLGQGTDTQYF.

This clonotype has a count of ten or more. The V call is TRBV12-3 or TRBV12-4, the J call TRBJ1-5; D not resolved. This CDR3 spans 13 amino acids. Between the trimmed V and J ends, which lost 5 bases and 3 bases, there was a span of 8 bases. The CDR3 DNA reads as TGTGCCAGCAGTCTAATATACAATCAGCCCCAGCATTTT. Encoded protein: CASSLIYNQPQHF.

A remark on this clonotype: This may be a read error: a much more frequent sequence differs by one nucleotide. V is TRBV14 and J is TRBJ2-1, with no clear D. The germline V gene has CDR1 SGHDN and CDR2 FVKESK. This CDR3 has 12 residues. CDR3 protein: CASSQDWNEKFF. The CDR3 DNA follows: TGTGCCAGCAGCCAAGACTGGAATGAGAAGTTCTTC.

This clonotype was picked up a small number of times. The DNA of the CDR3 is TGCGCCAGCAGCTTGGCCGGGACAGCTAATGAGCAGTTCTTC. Translated: CASSLAGTANEQFF. The chain is built from TRBV5-1 and TRBJ2-1; 7 nucleotides agree with TRBD1. The CDR3 is 14 amino acids. Germline lookup yields CDR1 SGHRS and CDR2 YFSETQ. The junction had 4 bases not matched to a gene; V was cut back by 0 bases and J by 7 bases.

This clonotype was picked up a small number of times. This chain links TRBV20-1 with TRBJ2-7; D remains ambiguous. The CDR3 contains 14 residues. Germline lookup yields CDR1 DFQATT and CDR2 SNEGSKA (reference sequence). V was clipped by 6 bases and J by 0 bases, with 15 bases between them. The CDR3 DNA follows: TGCAGTGCAGAAGACAATGTAAACTCCTACGAGCAGTACTTC. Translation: CSAEDNVNSYEQYF.

The CDR3 protein is CASSVQGAIYNEQFF. In DNA form, the CDR3 reads TGTGCCAGCAGCGTTCAGGGGGCTATCTACAATGAGCAGTTCTTC. The chain has TRBV9 and TRBJ2-1, with 8 bases fitting TRBD1. The CDR3 contains 15 residues. V was pared by 2 bases and J by 3 bases, with 4 bases of the junction left unmatched. Per germline, CDR1 SGDLS and CDR2 YYNGEE.

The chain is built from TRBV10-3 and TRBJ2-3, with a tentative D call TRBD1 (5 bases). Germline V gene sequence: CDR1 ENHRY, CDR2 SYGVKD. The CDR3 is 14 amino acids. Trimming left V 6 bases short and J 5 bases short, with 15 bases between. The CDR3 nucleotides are TGTGCCATCAGAGGAGACAGCTCTGGAGATACGCAGTATTTT. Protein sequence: CAIRGDSSGDTQYF.

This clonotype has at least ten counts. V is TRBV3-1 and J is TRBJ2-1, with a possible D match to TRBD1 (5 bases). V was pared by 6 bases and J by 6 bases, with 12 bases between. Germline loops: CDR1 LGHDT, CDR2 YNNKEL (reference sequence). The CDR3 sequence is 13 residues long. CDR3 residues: CASRQQVTNEQFF. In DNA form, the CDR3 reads TGTGCCAGCAGGCAACAGGTGACCAATGAGCAGTTCTTC.

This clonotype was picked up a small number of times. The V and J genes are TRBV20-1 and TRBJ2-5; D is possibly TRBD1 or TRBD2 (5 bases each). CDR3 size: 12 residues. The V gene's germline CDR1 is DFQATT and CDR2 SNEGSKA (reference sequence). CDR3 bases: TGCAGCGTCAAGAGGGGCGGAGAGACCCAGTACTTC. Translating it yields CSVKRGGETQYF.

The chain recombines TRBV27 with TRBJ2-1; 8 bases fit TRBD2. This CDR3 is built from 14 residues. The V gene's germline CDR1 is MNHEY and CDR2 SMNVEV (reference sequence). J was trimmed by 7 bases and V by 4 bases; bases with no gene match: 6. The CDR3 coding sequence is TGTGCCAGCAGTTCCTTCGGGGGGGGTAATGAGCAGTTCTTC. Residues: CASSSFGGGNEQFF.

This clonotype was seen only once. The CDR3 coding sequence is TGCGCCAGCAGCCTCCAATATCCGGTTTGGGGAGGGAATGAGCAGTTCTTC. Translation: CASSLQYPVWGGNEQFF. V usage is TRBV4-1 and J usage is TRBJ2-1; 7 nucleotides line up with TRBD2. This CDR3 is 17 amino acids long. From germline, CDR1 is MGHRA and CDR2 YSYEKL. V lost 4 bases, J lost 7 bases, and 16 bases stayed unmatched.

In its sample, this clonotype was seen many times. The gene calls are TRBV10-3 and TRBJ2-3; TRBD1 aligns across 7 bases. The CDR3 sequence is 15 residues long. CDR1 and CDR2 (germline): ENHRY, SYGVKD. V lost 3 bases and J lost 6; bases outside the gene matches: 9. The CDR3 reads CAISDSRGSGDTQYF. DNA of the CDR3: TGTGCCATCAGTGATAGCAGGGGGAGCGGCGATACGCAGTATTTT.